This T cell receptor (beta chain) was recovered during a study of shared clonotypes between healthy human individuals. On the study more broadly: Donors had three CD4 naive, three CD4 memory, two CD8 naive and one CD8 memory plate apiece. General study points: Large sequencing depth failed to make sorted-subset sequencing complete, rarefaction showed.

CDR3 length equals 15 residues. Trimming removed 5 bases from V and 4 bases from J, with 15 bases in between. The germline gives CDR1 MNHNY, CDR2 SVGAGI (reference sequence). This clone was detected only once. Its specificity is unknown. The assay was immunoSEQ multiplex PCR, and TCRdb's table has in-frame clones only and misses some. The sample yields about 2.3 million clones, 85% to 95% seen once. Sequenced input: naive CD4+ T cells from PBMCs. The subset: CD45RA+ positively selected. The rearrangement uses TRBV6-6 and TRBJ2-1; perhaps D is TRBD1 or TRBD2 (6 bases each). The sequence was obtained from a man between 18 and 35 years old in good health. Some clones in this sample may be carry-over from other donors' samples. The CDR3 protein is CASSQGGSGYNEQFF. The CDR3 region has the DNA TGTGCCAGCAGTCAAGGGGGGAGCGGTTACAATGAGCAGTTCTTC.